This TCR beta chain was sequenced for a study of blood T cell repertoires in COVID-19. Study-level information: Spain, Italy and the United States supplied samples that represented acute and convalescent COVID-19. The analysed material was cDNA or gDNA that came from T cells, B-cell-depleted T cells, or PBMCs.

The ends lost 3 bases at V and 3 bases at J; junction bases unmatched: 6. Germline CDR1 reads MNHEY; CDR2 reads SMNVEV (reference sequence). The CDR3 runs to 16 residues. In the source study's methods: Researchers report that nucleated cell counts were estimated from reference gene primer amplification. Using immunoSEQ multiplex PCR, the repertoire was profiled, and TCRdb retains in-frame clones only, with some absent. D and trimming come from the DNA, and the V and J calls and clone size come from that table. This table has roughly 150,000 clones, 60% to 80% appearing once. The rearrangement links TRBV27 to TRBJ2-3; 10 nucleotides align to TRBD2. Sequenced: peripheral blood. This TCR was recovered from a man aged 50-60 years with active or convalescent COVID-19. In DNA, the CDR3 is TGTGCCAGCAGTTTCGCTAGCGGGAGCGGGACAGATACGCAGTATTTT. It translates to CASSFASGSGTDTQYF.